The subject of this entry is one T cell receptor (beta chain). This table comes from immunoSEQ multiplex PCR, and its TCRdb copy is limited to in-frame clones, with some not included. The table lists around 100,000 clones, roughly nine tenths of them singletons. This entry is derived from a study of blood T cell repertoires in COVID-19. Across the whole study: The origin of the acute and convalescent COVID-19 samples was the United States, Italy and Spain.

The CDR3 has 16 amino acids. Between the trimmed V and J ends, which lost 4 bases and 4 bases, there was a span of 16 bases. Looked up from germline, CDR1 is LGHDT and CDR2 is YNNKEL (reference sequence). The sequencing input was peripheral blood. The chain couples TRBV3-1 (or the pseudogene TRBV3-2) to TRBJ2-2; D perhaps matches TRBD1 (6 bases). The receptor was derived from a man between 50 and 59 years old with active COVID-19. The CDR3 protein is CASSLTTGFGTGELFF. CDR3 in DNA: TGTGCCAGCAGCCTCACTACAGGGTTCGGCACCGGGGAGCTGTTTTTT.